This T cell receptor (beta chain) was captured by sequencing in a study of monozygotic twins with inflammatory bowel disease. The germline gives CDR1 SGHRS, CDR2 YFSETQ. The CDR3 is 15 amino acids. TCRdb re-called the 5' RACE reads, yielding one record per CDR3 amino acid sequence without DNA. In total, the table holds approximately 420,000 distinct CDR3 sequences. Investigators pulled total RNA out of whole blood and did not sort T cells. With respect to this clonotype: Its specificity is not known.

General observations from the study: Ultimately, a single strong signal or clonotype associated with IBD was not supported. Patient-specific immunosuppressive treatments may have made repertoires more variable.

The origin of this receptor is a human donor with ulcerative colitis or Crohn's disease, or a healthy co-twin of an affected twin (not recorded which). The rearrangement uses TRBV5-1 and TRBJ1-2; TCRdb's D gene call, TRBD1, goes unchecked for lack of DNA. Sequenced input: blood. The CDR3 loop reads CASAPAGIVSYGYTF.